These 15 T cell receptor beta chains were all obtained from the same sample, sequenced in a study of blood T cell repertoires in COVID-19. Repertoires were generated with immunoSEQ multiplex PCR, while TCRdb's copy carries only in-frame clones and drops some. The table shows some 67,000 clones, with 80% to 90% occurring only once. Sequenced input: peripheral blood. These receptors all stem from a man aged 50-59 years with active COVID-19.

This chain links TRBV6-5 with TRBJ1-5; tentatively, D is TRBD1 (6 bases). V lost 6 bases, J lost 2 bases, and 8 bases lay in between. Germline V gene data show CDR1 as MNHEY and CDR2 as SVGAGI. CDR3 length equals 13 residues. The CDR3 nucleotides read TGTGCCAGCAGCAGGGGTGGCAATCAGCCCCAGCATTTT. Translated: CASSRGGNQPQHF.

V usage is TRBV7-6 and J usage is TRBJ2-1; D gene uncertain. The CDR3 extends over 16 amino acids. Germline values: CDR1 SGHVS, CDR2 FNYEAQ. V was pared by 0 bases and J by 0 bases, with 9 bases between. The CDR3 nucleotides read TGTGCCAGCAGCTTAGCGGGCGAAAGCTCCTACAATGAGCAGTTCTTC. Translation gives CASSLAGESSYNEQFF.

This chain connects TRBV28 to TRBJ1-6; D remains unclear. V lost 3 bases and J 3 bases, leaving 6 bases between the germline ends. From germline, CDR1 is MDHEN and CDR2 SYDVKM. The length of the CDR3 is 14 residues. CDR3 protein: CASSFGVYNSPLHF. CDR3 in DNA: TGTGCCAGCAGTTTCGGAGTCTATAATTCACCCCTCCACTTT.

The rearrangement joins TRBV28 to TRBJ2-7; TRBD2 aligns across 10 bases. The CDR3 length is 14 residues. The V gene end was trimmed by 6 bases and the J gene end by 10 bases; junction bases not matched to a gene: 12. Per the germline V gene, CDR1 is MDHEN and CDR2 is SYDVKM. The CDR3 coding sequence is TGTGCCAGCAGCGTTACTAGCGGGACTCGGGAACAGTACTTC. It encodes CASSVTSGTREQYF.

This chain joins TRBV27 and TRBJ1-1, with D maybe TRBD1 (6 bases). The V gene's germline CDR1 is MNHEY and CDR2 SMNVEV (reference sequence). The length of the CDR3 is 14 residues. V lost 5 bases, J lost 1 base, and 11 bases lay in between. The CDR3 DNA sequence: TGTGCCAGCAGTCCTCCACAGGGGAACACTGAAGCTTTCTTT. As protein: CASSPPQGNTEAFF.

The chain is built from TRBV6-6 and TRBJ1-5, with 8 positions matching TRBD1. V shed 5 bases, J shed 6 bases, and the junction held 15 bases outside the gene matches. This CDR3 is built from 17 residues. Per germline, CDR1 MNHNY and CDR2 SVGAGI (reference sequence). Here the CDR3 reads CASSRNRQGAKSQPQHF. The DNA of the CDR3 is TGTGCCAGCAGTCGGAACCGGCAGGGGGCAAAAAGTCAGCCCCAGCATTTT.

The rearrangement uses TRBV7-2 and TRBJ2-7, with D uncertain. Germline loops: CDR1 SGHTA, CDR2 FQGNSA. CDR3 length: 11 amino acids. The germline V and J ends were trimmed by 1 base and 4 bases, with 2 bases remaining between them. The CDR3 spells CASSLVYEQYF. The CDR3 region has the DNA TGTGCCAGCAGCTTAGTATACGAGCAGTACTTC.

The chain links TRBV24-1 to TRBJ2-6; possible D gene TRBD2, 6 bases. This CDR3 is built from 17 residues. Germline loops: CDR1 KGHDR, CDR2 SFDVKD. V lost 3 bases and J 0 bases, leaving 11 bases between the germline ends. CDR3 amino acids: CATSDTGLISGANVLTF. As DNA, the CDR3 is TGTGCCACCAGTGATACCGGACTAATCTCTGGGGCCAACGTCCTGACTTTC.

CDR3 residues: CASSSTRVGEQYF. In DNA, the CDR3 is TGTGCCAGCAGCTCAACCAGGGTCGGCGAGCAGTACTTC. The chain has TRBV7-2 and TRBJ2-7; a possible D gene is TRBD1 (5 bases). The CDR3 runs to 13 residues. Germline V gene lookup returns CDR1 SGHTA and CDR2 FQGNSA. V was pared by 4 bases and J by 6 bases, with 13 bases between.

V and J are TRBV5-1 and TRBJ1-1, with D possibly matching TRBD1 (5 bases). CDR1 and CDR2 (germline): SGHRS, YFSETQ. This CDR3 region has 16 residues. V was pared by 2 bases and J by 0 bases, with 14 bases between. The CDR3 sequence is CASSLRTTVMNTEAFF. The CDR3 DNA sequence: TGCGCCAGCAGCTTAAGAACGACAGTTATGAACACTGAAGCTTTCTTT.

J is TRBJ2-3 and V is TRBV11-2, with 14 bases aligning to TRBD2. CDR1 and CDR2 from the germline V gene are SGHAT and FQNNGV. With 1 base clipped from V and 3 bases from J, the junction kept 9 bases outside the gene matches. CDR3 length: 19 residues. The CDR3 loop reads CASSLAPGLAGVGTDTQYF. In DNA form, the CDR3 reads TGTGCCAGCAGCTTAGCCCCGGGACTAGCGGGAGTGGGGACAGATACGCAGTATTTT.

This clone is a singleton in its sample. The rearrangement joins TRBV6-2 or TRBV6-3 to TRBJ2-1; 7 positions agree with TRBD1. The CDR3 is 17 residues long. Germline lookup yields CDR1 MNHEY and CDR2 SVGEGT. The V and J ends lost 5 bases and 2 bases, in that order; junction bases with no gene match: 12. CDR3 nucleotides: TGTGCCAGCAGTCTCGTGACAGGGATGTACACCTACAATGAGCAGTTCTTC. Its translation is CASSLVTGMYTYNEQFF.

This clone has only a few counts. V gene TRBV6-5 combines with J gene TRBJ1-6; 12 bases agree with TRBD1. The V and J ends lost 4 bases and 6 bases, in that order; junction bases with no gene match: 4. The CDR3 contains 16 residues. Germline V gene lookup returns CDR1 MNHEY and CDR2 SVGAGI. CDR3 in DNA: TGTGCCAGCAGTTCCGGGACAGGGGGCTTTAATTCACCCCTCCACTTT. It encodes CASSSGTGGFNSPLHF.

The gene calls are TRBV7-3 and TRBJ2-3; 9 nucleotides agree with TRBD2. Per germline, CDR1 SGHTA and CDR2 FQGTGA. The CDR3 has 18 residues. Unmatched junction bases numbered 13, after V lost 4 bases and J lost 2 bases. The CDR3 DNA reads TGTGCCAGCAGCTCCATGGGTGGGCTAGCGGGGAACACAGATACGCAGTATTTT. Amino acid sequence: CASSSMGGLAGNTDTQYF. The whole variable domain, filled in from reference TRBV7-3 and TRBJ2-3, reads GAGVSQTPSNKVTEKGKYVELRCDPISGHTALYWYRQSLGQGPEFLIYFQGTGAADDSGLPNDRFFAVRPEGSVSTLKIQRTERGDSAVYLCASSSMGGLAGNTDTQYFGPGTRLTVL.

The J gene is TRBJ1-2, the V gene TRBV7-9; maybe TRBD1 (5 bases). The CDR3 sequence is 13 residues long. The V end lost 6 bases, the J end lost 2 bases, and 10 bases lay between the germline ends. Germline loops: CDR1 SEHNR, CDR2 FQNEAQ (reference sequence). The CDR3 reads CASSPDTNYGYTF. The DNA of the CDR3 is TGTGCCAGCAGTCCGGACACCAACTATGGCTACACCTTC.